The present T cell receptor (beta chain) was sequenced within a study of CD8+ T cells in alopecia areata. Noted treatment: oral pan-JAK inhibitor, 5-10 mg twice daily. Samples from alopecia areata patients were lesional scalp punch biopsies and peripheral blood. Trimming took off 2 bases at V and 9 bases at J, with 11 bases between the two ends. Per germline, CDR1 SGHDT and CDR2 YYEEEE. This CDR3 has 13 residues. Regarding this clone: Its antigen is currently unknown.

Regarding the study as a whole: With one nonresponder, baseline CD8+ expansion's link to response remains uncertain. Patients shared TCRs less clearly than mice did, possibly for HLA-related reasons.

Following extraction, RNA underwent reverse transcription to cDNA, which served as the sequencing template. Measured with immunoSEQ multiplex PCR; TCRdb has only the in-frame clones, and not every one. The sample lists approximately 300,000 clones, roughly 50% occurring once. The receptor was isolated from a human donor with alopecia areata. The sample consisted of CD4+ T cells sorted from blood, taken at week 24, from a patient treated with tofacitinib. The chain couples TRBV5-6 to TRBJ2-2; D possibly corresponds to TRBD1 (5 bases). Written as DNA, the CDR3 is TGTGCCAGCAGCTTAAACCTGGGGCGGGAGCTGTTTTTT. Its translation: CASSLNLGRELFF.